A selection of T cell receptor beta chains follows, all from one sample in a study of OX40 agonist ivuxolimab in advanced cancers. TCRdb's copy holds only in-frame clones and misses some; the assay was immunoSEQ multiplex PCR. The sample contains some 130,000 clones, about nine tenths of which appear only once. The material was CD4+ or CD8+ T cells sorted from blood, obtained in a trial of the OX40 agonist ivuxolimab. Receptors originate from an adult with an advanced solid tumor such as melanoma, head and neck, liver or kidney cancer. CDR3s include the opening cysteine and the closing phenylalanine or tryptophan. A D gene is named only where the DNA matches it firmly. The size entry is marked missing in some rows and otherwise reads once, few, many or a size class.

V	J	D	size	CDR3	DNA
TRBV27	TRBJ1-3	TRBD1	-	CASSPRTGGGNTIYF	TGTGCCAGCAGTCCTCGGACAGGGGGTGGAAACACCATATATTTT
TRBV4-2	TRBJ1-2	-	-	CASSQARETNYGYTF	TGTGCCAGCAGCCAAGCCAGGGAGACTAACTATGGCTACACCTTC
TRBV19	TRBJ1-2	TRBD1	once	CASSIGDRGYSNYGYTF	TGTGCCAGTAGTATTGGGGACAGGGGTTATTCTAACTATGGCTACACCTTC
TRBV14	TRBJ1-2	TRBD1	-	CASSPFHDRAYGYTF	TGTGCCAGCAGCCCTTTCCATGACAGGGCCTATGGCTACACCTTC
TRBV19	TRBJ1-5	TRBD1	-	CATGQVVQPQHF	TGTGCCACCGGACAGGTTGTTCAGCCCCAGCATTTT
TRBV7-8	TRBJ1-2	-	once	CASSLDGNYGYTF	TGTGCCAGCAGCTTAGACGGAAACTATGGCTACACCTTC
TRBV7-9	TRBJ2-7	TRBD2	-	CASSPRLAGGPGEQYF	TGTGCCAGCAGCCCCCGGCTAGCGGGAGGGCCTGGCGAGCAGTACTTC
TRBV30	TRBJ2-7	-	-	CAWSGERDYEQYF	TGTGCCTGGAGCGGAGAGAGAGACTACGAGCAGTACTTC
TRBV15	TRBJ2-7	-	-	CATRVTGTSNEQYF	TGTGCCACCAGAGTAACCGGGACGTCAAACGAGCAGTACTTC
TRBV19	TRBJ1-5	-	few	CASSIVGSHQPQHF	TGTGCCAGTAGTATAGTCGGCAGTCATCAGCCCCAGCATTTT
TRBV15	TRBJ2-2	-	once	CATSRESQLNTGELFF	TGTGCCACCAGCAGAGAAAGCCAGCTTAACACCGGGGAGCTGTTTTTT
TRBV27	TRBJ2-1	TRBD2	-	CASSTRALAGTYNEQFF	TGTGCCAGCAGTACCCGGGCGCTAGCGGGAACCTACAATGAGCAGTTCTTC
TRBV29-1	TRBJ2-1	-	-	CSVEDRRVNEQFF	TGCAGCGTTGAAGATCGCAGGGTAAATGAGCAGTTCTTC
TRBV14	TRBJ1-2	-	-	CASSQGQVRYGYTF	TGTGCCAGCAGCCAAGGACAGGTCAGATATGGCTACACCTTC
TRBV19	TRBJ1-4	-	once	CASRLQAATNEKLFF	TGTGCCAGTAGATTGCAGGCGGCAACTAATGAAAAACTGTTTTTT
TRBV7-9	TRBJ1-4	-	-	CASSTQDNEKLFF	TGTGCCAGCAGCACACAGGACAATGAAAAACTGTTTTTT
TRBV5-1	TRBJ2-2	TRBD2	-	CASSSDSGPITGELFF	TGCGCCAGCAGCTCCGATAGCGGGCCGATTACCGGGGAGCTGTTTTTT
TRBV11-2	TRBJ1-2	-	-	CASSMRTFAPSSNYGYTF	TGTGCCAGCAGCATGAGGACCTTCGCGCCAAGTTCAAACTATGGCTACACCTTC
TRBV2	TRBJ2-2	-	-	CASRSQGDTGELFF	TGTGCCAGCAGGTCGCAGGGTGACACCGGGGAGCTGTTTTTT
TRBV5-8	TRBJ1-4	-	-	CASSVRAVEKLFF	TGTGCCAGCAGCGTCCGGGCCGTAGAAAAACTGTTTTTT
TRBV10-3	TRBJ2-1	TRBD2	-	CAIRANGLAGSSYNEQFF	TGTGCCATCAGAGCTAACGGACTAGCGGGAAGCTCCTACAATGAGCAGTTCTTC
TRBV19	TRBJ1-5	-	-	CASSLVGLSNQPQHF	TGTGCCAGTAGTCTTGTGGGGTTGAGTAATCAGCCCCAGCATTTT